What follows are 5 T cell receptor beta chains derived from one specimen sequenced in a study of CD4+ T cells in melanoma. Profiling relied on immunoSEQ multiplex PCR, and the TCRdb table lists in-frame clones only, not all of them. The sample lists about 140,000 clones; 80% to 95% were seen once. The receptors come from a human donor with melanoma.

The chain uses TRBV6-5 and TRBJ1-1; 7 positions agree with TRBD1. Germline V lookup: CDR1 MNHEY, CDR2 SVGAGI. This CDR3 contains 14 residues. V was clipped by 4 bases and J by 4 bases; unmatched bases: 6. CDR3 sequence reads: CASSFDRVGTEAFF. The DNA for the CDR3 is TGTGCCAGCAGTTTCGACAGGGTGGGCACTGAAGCTTTCTTT.

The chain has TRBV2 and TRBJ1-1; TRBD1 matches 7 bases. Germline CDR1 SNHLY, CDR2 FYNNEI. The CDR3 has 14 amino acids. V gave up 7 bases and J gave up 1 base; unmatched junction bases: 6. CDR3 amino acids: CASNTGQRNTEAFF. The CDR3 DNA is TGTGCCAGCAATACGGGACAGAGGAACACTGAAGCTTTCTTT.

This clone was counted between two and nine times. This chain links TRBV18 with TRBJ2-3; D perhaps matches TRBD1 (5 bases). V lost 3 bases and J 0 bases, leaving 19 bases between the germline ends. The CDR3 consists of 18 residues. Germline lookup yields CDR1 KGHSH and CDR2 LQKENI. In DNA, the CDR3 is TGTGCCAGCTCACCTTCGGCAGGGTACAAGACTAGCACAGATACGCAGTATTTT. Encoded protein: CASSPSAGYKTSTDTQYF.

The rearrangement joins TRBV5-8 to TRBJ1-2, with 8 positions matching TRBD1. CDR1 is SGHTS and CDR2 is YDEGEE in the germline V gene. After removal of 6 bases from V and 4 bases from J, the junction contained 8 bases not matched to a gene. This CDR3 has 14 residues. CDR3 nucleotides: TGTGCCAGCAACTCCGCCGACAGGGGCTATGGCTACACCTTC. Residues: CASNSADRGYGYTF.

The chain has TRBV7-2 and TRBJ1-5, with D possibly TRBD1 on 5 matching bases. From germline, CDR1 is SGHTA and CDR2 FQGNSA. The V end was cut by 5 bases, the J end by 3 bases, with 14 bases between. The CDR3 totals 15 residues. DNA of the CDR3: TGTGCCAGCAGCCGCCGCGACAGCGACAATCAGCCCCAGCATTTT. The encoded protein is CASSRRDSDNQPQHF.